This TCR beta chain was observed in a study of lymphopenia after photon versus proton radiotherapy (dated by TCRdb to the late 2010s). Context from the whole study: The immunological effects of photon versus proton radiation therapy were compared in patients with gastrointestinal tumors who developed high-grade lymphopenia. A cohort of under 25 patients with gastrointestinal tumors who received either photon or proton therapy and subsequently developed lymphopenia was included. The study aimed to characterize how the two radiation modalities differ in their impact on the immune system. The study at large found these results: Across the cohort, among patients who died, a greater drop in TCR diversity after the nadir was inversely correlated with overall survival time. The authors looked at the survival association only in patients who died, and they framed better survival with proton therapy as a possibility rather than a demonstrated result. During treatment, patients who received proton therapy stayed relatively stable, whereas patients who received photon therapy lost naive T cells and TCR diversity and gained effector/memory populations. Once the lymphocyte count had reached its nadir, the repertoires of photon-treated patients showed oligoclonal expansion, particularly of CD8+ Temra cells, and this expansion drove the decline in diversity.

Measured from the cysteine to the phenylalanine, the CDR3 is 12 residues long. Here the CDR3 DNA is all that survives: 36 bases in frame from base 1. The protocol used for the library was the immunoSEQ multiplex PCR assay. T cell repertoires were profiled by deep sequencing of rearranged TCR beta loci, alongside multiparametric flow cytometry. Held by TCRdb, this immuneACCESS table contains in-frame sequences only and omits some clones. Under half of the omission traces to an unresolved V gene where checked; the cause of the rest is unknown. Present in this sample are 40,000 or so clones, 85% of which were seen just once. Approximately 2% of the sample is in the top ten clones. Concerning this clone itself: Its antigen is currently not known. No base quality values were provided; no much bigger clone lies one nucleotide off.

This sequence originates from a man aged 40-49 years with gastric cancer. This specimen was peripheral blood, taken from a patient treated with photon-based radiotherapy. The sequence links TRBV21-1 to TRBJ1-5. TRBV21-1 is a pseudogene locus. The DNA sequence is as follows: TGTGCCAGCAGCAAAGCGCGTCAGCCCCAGCATTTT. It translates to CASSKARQPQHF.